This T cell receptor beta chain was profiled in a study of blood T cell repertoires in COVID-19. Across the whole study: The origin of the acute and convalescent COVID-19 samples was the United States, Italy and Spain.

Produced via immunoSEQ multiplex PCR; TCRdb's table is partial and in-frame only. The profile shows a few hundred thousand clones, more than 70% of them singletons. During active infection, Seattle patients enrolled and were then monitored through disease. V lost 0 bases and J lost 7; bases outside the gene matches: 4. CDR1 is SGHRS and CDR2 is YFSETQ in the germline V gene. The CDR3 runs 14 residues. The source of this sequence is a woman aged 25 to 45 with COVID-19, enrolled during active disease. V and J are TRBV5-1 and TRBJ2-4; TRBD2 aligns across 7 bases. The sequencing sample was made of peripheral blood. The CDR3 is CASSLEGAGNIQYF. In DNA form, the CDR3 reads TGCGCCAGCAGCTTGGAAGGAGCGGGGAACATTCAGTACTTC.